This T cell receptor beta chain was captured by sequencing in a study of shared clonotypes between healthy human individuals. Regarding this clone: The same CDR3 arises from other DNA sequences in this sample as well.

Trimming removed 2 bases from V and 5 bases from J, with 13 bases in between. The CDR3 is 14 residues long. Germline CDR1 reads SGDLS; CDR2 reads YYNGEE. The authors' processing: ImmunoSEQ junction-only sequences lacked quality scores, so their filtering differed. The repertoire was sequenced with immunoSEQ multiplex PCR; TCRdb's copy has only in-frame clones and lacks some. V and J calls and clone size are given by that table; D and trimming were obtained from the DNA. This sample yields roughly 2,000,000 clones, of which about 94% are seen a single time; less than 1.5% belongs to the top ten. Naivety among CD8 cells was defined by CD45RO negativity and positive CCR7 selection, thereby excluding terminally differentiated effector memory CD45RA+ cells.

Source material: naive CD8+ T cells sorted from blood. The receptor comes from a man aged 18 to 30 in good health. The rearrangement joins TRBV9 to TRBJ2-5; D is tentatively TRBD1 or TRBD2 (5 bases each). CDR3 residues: CASSVQGAQETQYF. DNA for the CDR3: TGTGCCAGCAGCGTGCAGGGAGCCCAGGAGACCCAGTACTTC.